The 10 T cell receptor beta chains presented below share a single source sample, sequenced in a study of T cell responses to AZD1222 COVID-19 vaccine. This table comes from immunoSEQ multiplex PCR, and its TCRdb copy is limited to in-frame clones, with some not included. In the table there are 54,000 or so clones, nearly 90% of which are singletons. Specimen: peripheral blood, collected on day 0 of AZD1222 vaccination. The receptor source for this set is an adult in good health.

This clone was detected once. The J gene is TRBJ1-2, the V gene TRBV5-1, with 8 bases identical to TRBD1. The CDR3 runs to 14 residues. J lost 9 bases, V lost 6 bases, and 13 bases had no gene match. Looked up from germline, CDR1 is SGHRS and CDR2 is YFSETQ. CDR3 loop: CASTSLGTGGSYTF. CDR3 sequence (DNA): TGCGCCAGCACGAGTCTGGGGACAGGAGGGAGCTACACCTTC.

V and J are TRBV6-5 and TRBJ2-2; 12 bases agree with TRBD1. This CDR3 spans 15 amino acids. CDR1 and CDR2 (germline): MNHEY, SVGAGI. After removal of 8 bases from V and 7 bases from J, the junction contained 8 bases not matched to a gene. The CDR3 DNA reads TGTGCCAGCGCTCCGGGACAGGGGGCTGTCGGGGAGCTGTTTTTT. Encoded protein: CASAPGQGAVGELFF.

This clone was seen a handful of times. CDR3 residues: CASSIGRNYEQYF. CDR3 DNA sequence: TGTGCCAGTAGTATCGGGAGGAACTACGAGCAGTACTTC. This rearrangement joins TRBV19 to TRBJ2-7, with 7 bases aligning to TRBD2. Germline assignment: CDR1 LNHDA and CDR2 SQIVND (reference sequence). The CDR3 has 13 amino acids. Trimming cost V 3 bases and J 3 bases; bases outside gene matches: 2.

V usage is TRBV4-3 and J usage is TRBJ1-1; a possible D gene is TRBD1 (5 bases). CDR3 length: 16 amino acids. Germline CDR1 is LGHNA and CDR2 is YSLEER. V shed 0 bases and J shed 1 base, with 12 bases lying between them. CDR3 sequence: CASSQDPRTKNTEAFF. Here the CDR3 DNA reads TGCGCCAGCAGCCAAGATCCCAGGACAAAGAACACTGAAGCTTTCTTT.

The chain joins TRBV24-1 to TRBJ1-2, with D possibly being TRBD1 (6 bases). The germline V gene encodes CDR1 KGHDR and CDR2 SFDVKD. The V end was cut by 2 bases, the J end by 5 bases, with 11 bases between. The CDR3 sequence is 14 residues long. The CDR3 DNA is TGTGCCACCAGTGATTCGAGGACAGTTTATGGCTACACCTTC. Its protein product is CATSDSRTVYGYTF.

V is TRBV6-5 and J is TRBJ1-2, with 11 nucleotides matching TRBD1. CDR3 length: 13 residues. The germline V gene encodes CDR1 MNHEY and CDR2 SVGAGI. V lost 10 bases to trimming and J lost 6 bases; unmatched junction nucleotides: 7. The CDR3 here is CATFSGQGDGYTF. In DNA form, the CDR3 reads TGTGCCACCTTCTCGGGACAGGGGGATGGCTACACCTTC.

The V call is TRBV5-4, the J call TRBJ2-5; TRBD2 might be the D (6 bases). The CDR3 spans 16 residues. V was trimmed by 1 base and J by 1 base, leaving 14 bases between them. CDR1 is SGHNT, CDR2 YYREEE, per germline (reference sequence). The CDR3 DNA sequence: TGTGCCAGCAGCTTGAAAGGGGCGGGGACCCAAGAGACCCAGTACTTC. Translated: CASSLKGAGTQETQYF.

CDR3 residues: CASNPLPGKLDYGYTF. In DNA form, the CDR3 reads TGTGCCAGCAACCCCCTCCCGGGAAAGTTGGACTATGGCTACACCTTC. The V gene is TRBV6-6, the J gene TRBJ1-2; D is unclear. Per the germline V gene, CDR1 is MNHNY and CDR2 is SVGAGI (reference sequence). The CDR3 covers 16 residues. Trimming stripped 7 bases from V and 3 bases from J, with 21 bases between.

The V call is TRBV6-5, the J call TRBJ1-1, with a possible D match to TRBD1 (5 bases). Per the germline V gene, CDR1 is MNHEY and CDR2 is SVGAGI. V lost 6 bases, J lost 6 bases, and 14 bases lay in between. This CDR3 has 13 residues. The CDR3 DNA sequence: TGTGCCAGCAGCCGCGGGACTGTTCCTGAAGCTTTCTTT. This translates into CASSRGTVPEAFF.

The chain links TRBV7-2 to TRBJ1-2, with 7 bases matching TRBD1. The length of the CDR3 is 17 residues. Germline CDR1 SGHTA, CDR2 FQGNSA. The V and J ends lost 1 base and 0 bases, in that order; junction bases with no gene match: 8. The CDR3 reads CASSLGGTAPTNYGYTF. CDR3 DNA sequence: TGTGCCAGCAGCTTAGGGGGGACAGCTCCAACTAACTATGGCTACACCTTC.